This passage covers 21 T cell receptor beta chains from one sample sequenced in a study of cytotoxic CD8 clonotypes in ibrutinib-treated CLL. Libraries were prepared by immunoSEQ multiplex PCR; TCRdb keeps only in-frame clonotypes and omits some of them. The sample shows more than 85,000 clones, around 77% of them seen only once. The source was PBMCs, collected after 24 months of ibrutinib treatment. All receptors derive from a human donor with chronic lymphocytic leukemia.

The rearrangement joins TRBV9 to TRBJ2-2; D uncertain. In germline, CDR1 is SGDLS, CDR2 YYNGEE. V lost 0 bases and J lost 0, with 3 bases in between. CDR3 length equals 14 residues. CDR3 sequence (DNA): TGTGCCAGCAGCGTAGCAGCGAACACCGGGGAGCTGTTTTTT. Protein sequence: CASSVAANTGELFF.

Many counts were recorded for this clone. The germline gene is not matched at one end of the junction; a read error may be the cause. V gene TRBV10-3 combines with J gene TRBJ2-3; TRBD1 matches 10 bases. The CDR3 is made up of 16 amino acids. Germline CDR1 ENHRY, CDR2 SYGVKD. CDR3 coding DNA: TGTGCCAGCAGTTACTGGGGACAGGGGAACGCAGATACGCAGTATTTT. It specifies CASSYWGQGNADTQYF.

DNA of the CDR3: TGTGCCAGCAGTTCCGGAGGAGCGGGGACCCAGTACTTC. Translated, it gives CASSSGGAGTQYF. This chain joins TRBV6-5 and TRBJ2-5; possibly TRBD2 for D (6 bases). The V end was cut by 4 bases, the J end by 7 bases, with 13 bases between. The CDR3 loop spans 13 amino acids. Germline V lookup: CDR1 MNHEY, CDR2 SVGAGI.

The rearrangement uses TRBV7-9 and TRBJ1-6; 9 positions agree with TRBD1. CDR1 SEHNR and CDR2 FQNEAQ come from the germline V gene (reference sequence). The V gene end was trimmed by 4 bases and the J gene end by 0 bases; junction bases not matched to a gene: 4. The CDR3 spans 17 residues. CDR3 bases: TGTGCCAGCAGCTCCGGACAGGGGAGCTCCTATAATTCACCCCTCCACTTT. Translating gives CASSSGQGSSYNSPLHF.

The chain uses TRBV28 and TRBJ1-3; possibly TRBD1 for D (5 bases). Between the trimmed V and J ends, which lost 3 bases and 2 bases, there was a span of 17 bases. Per the germline V gene, CDR1 is MDHEN and CDR2 is SYDVKM. The CDR3 is made up of 17 amino acids. For the CDR3, the DNA is TGTGCCAGCAGTTTTTGGGTCGGCAGGGAGGCTGGAAACACCATATATTTT. Protein: CASSFWVGREAGNTIYF.

The chain carries TRBV6-5 and TRBJ1-5; no firm D call. The V end lost 6 bases, the J end lost 0 bases, and 12 bases lay between the germline ends. The CDR3 is made up of 15 amino acids. The germline V gene has CDR1 MNHEY and CDR2 SVGAGI. The chain's CDR3 is CASRPKSTSNQPQHF. CDR3 nucleotides: TGTGCCAGCAGGCCGAAGTCAACTAGCAATCAGCCCCAGCATTTT.

The chain uses TRBV7-9 and TRBJ2-7; 12 nucleotides line up with TRBD2. Trimming cost V 5 bases and J 4 bases; bases outside gene matches: 6. This CDR3 has 15 residues. Germline V gene lookup returns CDR1 SEHNR and CDR2 FQNEAQ (reference sequence). The CDR3 DNA is TGTGCCAGCAGCGCAGCGCTAGCGGGAGGGTACGAGCAGTACTTC. Its translation: CASSAALAGGYEQYF.

V usage is TRBV30 and J usage is TRBJ2-7; 7 positions match TRBD2. CDR1 is GTSNPN and CDR2 is SVGIG in the germline V gene (reference sequence). This CDR3 is 13 amino acids long. Trimming removed 5 bases from V and 3 bases from J; junction bases left unmatched: 7. CDR3 in amino acids: CAWASGGIYEQYF. The CDR3 coding sequence is TGTGCCTGGGCTAGCGGCGGGATCTACGAGCAGTACTTC.

The chain employs TRBV7-9 and TRBJ2-7; 9 nucleotides align to TRBD1. The CDR3 loop spans 14 amino acids. The junction had 2 bases not matched to a gene; V was cut back by 5 bases and J by 0 bases. The V gene's germline CDR1 is SEHNR and CDR2 FQNEAQ (reference sequence). The DNA for the CDR3 is TGTGCCAGCAGCCGGACAGGGGACTCCTACGAGCAGTACTTC. Translation: CASSRTGDSYEQYF. The variable domain in full, completed from reference TRBV7-9 and TRBJ2-7, reads DTGVSQNPRHKITKRGQNVTFRCDPISEHNRLYWYRQTLGQGPEFLTYFQNEAQLEKSRLLSDRFSAERPKGSFSTLEIQRTEQGDSAMYLCASSRTGDSYEQYFGPGTRLTVT.

The chain carries TRBV10-3 and TRBJ1-5; possible D gene TRBD1, 6 bases. The CDR3 sequence is 15 residues long. Germline CDR1 ENHRY, CDR2 SYGVKD. V lost 2 bases and J lost 5, with 13 bases in between. CDR3 nucleotides: TGTGCCATCAGTGAGGGCCGACAGGATTATCAGCCCCAGCATTTT. Amino acids: CAISEGRQDYQPQHF.

The chain employs TRBV6-6 and TRBJ1-5; a weak D match, TRBD1 (6 bases). The CDR3 contains 13 residues. Per germline, CDR1 MNHNY and CDR2 SVGAGI (reference sequence). V lost 7 bases and J 4 bases, leaving 11 bases between the germline ends. The CDR3 region is CASTKDRNQPQHF. Here the CDR3 DNA reads TGTGCCAGCACCAAGGACAGAAATCAGCCCCAGCATTTT.

This rearrangement joins TRBV9 to TRBJ2-2; 14 bases match TRBD2. Germline values: CDR1 SGDLS, CDR2 YYNGEE. J lost 5 bases, V lost 0 bases, and 3 bases had no gene match. The CDR3 sequence is 17 residues long. The CDR3 spells CASSVVTSGRGTGELFF. DNA for the CDR3: TGTGCCAGCAGCGTAGTGACTAGCGGGAGGGGTACCGGGGAGCTGTTTTTT. Variable domain in full (rest from reference TRBV9 and TRBJ2-2): DSGVTQTPKHLITATGQRVTLRCSPRSGDLSVYWYQQSLDQGLQFLIQYYNGEERAKGNILERFSAQQFPDLHSELNLSSLELGDSALYFCASSVVTSGRGTGELFFGEGSRLTVL.

This clone was detected once. CDR3 residues: CASSLAPGTADTQYF. The CDR3 bases are TGTGCCAGCAGCTTAGCACCCGGGACTGCAGATACGCAGTATTTT. The V gene is TRBV11-3, the J gene TRBJ2-3, with D perhaps matching TRBD2 (6 bases). CDR1 is SGHNT and CDR2 is YENEEA in the germline V gene. V was shortened by 1 base and J by 4 bases, with 12 bases between the two germline ends. The CDR3 contains 15 residues.

The chain employs TRBV27 and TRBJ1-6, with TRBD1 as a possible D gene (5 bases). CDR1 MNHEY and CDR2 SMNVEV come from the germline V gene (reference sequence). CDR3 length: 13 amino acids. V shed 5 bases and J shed 7 bases, with 9 bases lying between them. The CDR3 protein is CASSGDGNSPLHF. CDR3 nucleotide sequence: TGTGCCAGCAGTGGGGACGGGAATTCACCCCTCCACTTT.

The rearrangement links TRBV19 to TRBJ1-5, with D possibly matching TRBD1 (6 bases). CDR3 length: 16 amino acids. CDR1 is LNHDA and CDR2 is SQIVND in the germline V gene (reference sequence). V lost 3 bases and J lost 4, with 16 bases in between. For the CDR3, the DNA is TGTGCCAGTAGTATTCACGGCAGGGGAGGGAATCAGCCCCAGCATTTT. Protein: CASSIHGRGGNQPQHF.

The chain is built from TRBV5-6 and TRBJ2-7; 9 bases match TRBD2. CDR3 length: 14 residues. The V and J ends lost 0 bases and 3 bases, in that order; junction bases with no gene match: 1. Germline values: CDR1 SGHDT, CDR2 YYEEEE. This CDR3 is CASSLGLAVYEQYF. CDR3 coding DNA: TGTGCCAGCAGCTTGGGACTAGCGGTCTACGAGCAGTACTTC. The whole variable domain, remainder taken from reference TRBV5-6 and TRBJ2-7, is DAGVTQSPTHLIKTRGQQVTLRCSPKSGHDTVSWYQQALGQGPQFIFQYYEEEERQRGNFPDRFSGHQFPNYSSELNVNALLLGDSALYLCASSLGLAVYEQYFGPGTRLTVT.

This clone occurred a few times. The chain carries TRBV28 and TRBJ1-5; TRBD1 might be the D (5 bases). This CDR3 is built from 14 residues. Germline CDR1 is MDHEN and CDR2 is SYDVKM. With 6 bases removed from V and 6 bases from J, the gap between germline ends came to 15 bases. The CDR3 loop is CASSQGGDGQPQHF. For the CDR3, the DNA is TGTGCCAGCAGCCAGGGAGGGGACGGTCAGCCCCAGCATTTT.

The chain uses TRBV11-2 and TRBJ2-3, with D possibly being TRBD1 or TRBD2 (6 bases each). The CDR3 length is 17 residues. Germline V lookup: CDR1 SGHAT, CDR2 FQNNGV. Trimming removed 0 bases at V and 0 bases at J, with 13 bases between. In nucleotides, the CDR3 is TGTGCCAGCAGCTTAGATAGGGGGAGGTCGAGCACAGATACGCAGTATTTT. Residues: CASSLDRGRSSTDTQYF.

CDR3 sequence reads: CASSEGYEQYF. CDR3 sequence (DNA): TGTGCCAGCAGCGAAGGTTACGAGCAGTACTTC. V usage is TRBV9 and J usage is TRBJ2-7, with no clear D. Germline CDR1 reads SGDLS; CDR2 reads YYNGEE. V was pared by 3 bases and J by 4 bases, with 5 bases between. This CDR3 has 11 residues.

V usage is TRBV19 and J usage is TRBJ1-5; 7 nucleotides line up with TRBD1. CDR3 length equals 15 residues. The ends lost 5 bases at V and 6 bases at J; junction bases unmatched: 10. Looked up from germline, CDR1 is LNHDA and CDR2 is SQIVND (reference sequence). The CDR3 DNA follows: TGTGCCAGTAGTCCCACAGGGGAGGTGAGTCAGCCCCAGCATTTT. Protein product: CASSPTGEVSQPQHF.

The chain carries TRBV7-9 and TRBJ1-2; D unresolved. The CDR3 totals 13 residues. CDR1 and CDR2 from the germline V gene are SEHNR and FQNEAQ (reference sequence). V lost 1 base to trimming and J lost 3 bases, with 6 bases between them. CDR3 sequence (DNA): TGTGCCAGCAGCTTAGATAGGGACTATGGCTACACCTTC. Its translation: CASSLDRDYGYTF.